This T cell receptor beta chain originates from a study of CD8+ T cells in alopecia areata. Looking at the study overall: Administration of oral tofacitinib to treated patients was at 5 to 10 mg twice daily.

RNA extraction was followed by reverse transcription into cDNA, which acted as the sequencing template. Assay used: immunoSEQ multiplex PCR; TCRdb lists only in-frame clones, some missing. Of 200,000 or so clones in the sample, about 60% were seen once. Alopecia areata patients provided lesional scalp punch biopsies and peripheral blood. The V end was cut by 5 bases, the J end by 2 bases, with 9 bases between. CDR3 size: 12 residues. From germline, CDR1 is GTSNPN and CDR2 SVGIG (reference sequence). This clone was seen more than once but under ten times. The J gene is TRBJ1-2, the V gene TRBV30, with D tentatively TRBD1 (6 bases). The receptor's source is a human donor with alopecia areata. Sequencing was performed on CD4+ T cells sorted from blood, taken at week 0. The CDR3 sequence: CAWQTGNYGYTF. CDR3 nucleotides: TGTGCCTGGCAGACAGGAAACTATGGCTACACCTTC.